This T cell receptor (beta chain) was recorded in a study of blood T cell repertoires in COVID-19. About the research overall: Specimens from acute and convalescent COVID-19 originated in the United States, Italy and Spain. Sample material is recorded as cDNA or gDNA derived from T cells, B-cell-depleted T cells, or PBMCs.

The CDR3 is 16 residues long. The germline CDR1 and CDR2 sequences are MRHNA and SNTAGT. J was trimmed by 2 bases and V by 0 bases; bases with no gene match: 5. TCRdb keeps only in-frame clones here, not all; method: immunoSEQ multiplex PCR. Of about 200,000 clones listed, 80% to 90% are singletons. This TCR was sampled from a man between 18 and 35 years old with active or convalescent COVID-19. The sequenced sample consisted of peripheral blood. The J gene is TRBJ2-3, the V gene TRBV6-4, with TRBD2 matching over 7 bases. The chain's CDR3 is CASSDSSAGATDTQYF. The CDR3 DNA reads TGTGCCAGCAGTGACTCTAGTGCGGGAGCCACAGATACGCAGTATTTT.